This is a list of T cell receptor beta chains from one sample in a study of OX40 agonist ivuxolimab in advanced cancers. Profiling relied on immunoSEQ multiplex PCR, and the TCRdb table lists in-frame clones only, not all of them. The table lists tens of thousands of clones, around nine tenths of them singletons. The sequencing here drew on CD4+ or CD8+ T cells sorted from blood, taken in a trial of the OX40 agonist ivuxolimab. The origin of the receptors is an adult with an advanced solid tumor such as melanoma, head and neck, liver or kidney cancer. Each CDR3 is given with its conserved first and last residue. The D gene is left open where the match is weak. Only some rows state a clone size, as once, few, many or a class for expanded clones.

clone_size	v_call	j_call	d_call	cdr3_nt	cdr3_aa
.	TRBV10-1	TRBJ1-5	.	TGCGCCAGCAGTGAGTCTAGCAATCAGCCCCAGCATTTT	CASSESSNQPQHF
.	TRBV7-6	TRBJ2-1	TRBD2	TGTGCCAGCAGCGGCACGGGGGGCAATGAGCAGTTCTTC	CASSGTGGNEQFF
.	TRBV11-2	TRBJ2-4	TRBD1	TGTGCCAGCAGCTTGAGGACAGGCCGGTTAAACATTCAGTACTTC	CASSLRTGRLNIQYF
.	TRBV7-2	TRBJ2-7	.	TGTGCCAGCAGCGCCTACTACGAGCAGTACTTC	CASSAYYEQYF
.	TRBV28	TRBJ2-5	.	TGTGCCAGCAGTTTATGGGCAAACCAAGAGACCCAGTACTTC	CASSLWANQETQYF
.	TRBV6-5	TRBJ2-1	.	TGTGCCAGCAGTGCGGGGTGGACCTACAATGAGCAGTTCTTC	CASSAGWTYNEQFF
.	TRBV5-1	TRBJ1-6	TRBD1	TGCGCCAGCAGCTTGGAAGGGGGCCGGTCACCCCTCCACTTT	CASSLEGGRSPLHF
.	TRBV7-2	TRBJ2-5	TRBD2	TGTGCCAGCAGCTCTCGACTAGCGGGGGGAGAGACCCAGTACTTC	CASSSRLAGGETQYF
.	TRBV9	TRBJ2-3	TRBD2	TGTGCCAGCAGCGTAAGTCAACTAGCGGGCACAGATACGCAGTATTTT	CASSVSQLAGTDTQYF
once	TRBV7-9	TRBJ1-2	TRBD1	TGTGCCAGCAGCTTGACAGGGGCCAACTATGGCTACACCTTC	CASSLTGANYGYTF
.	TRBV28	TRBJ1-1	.	TGTGCCAGCAGTTTAAGGTTAGGGAGGGGGAGCACTGAAGCTTTCTTT	CASSLRLGRGSTEAFF
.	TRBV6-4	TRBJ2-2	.	TGTGCCAGCAGTTTTGGGAACACCGGGGAGCTGTTTTTT	CASSFGNTGELFF
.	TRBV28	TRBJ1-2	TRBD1	TGTGCCAGCATTAATGGGAGACAGGGGGACGTATATGGCTACACCTTC	CASINGRQGDVYGYTF
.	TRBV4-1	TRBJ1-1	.	TGCGCCAGCAGCCAAGTATTCCAGAACACTGAAGCTTTCTTT	CASSQVFQNTEAFF
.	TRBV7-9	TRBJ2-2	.	TGTGCCAGCAGCTCCCGGGGGTTAGGCACCGGGGAGCTGTTTTTT	CASSSRGLGTGELFF
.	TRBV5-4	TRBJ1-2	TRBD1	TGTGCCAGCAGCCTGGGACAGGGACCGTGGTATGGCTACACCTTC	CASSLGQGPWYGYTF
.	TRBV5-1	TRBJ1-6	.	TGCGCCAGTAGACAGAGGGATAATTCACCCCTCCACTTT	CASRQRDNSPLHF
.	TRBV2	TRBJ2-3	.	TGTGCCAGCAGAGGATTGAGAGATACGCAGTATTTT	CASRGLRDTQYF
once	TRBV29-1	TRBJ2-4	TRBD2	TGCAGCGTTGAAGGTAGGGCCAGCGGGAGGAACATTCAGTACTTC	CSVEGRASGRNIQYF
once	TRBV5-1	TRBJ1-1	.	TGCGCCAGCAGCTTCGTATTACGACGGTTGGAAGCTTTCTTT	CASSFVLRRLEAFF
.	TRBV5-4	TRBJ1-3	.	TGTGCCAGCAGTCGGATTTTTGGAAACACCATATATTTT	CASSRIFGNTIYF
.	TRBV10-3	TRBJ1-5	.	TGTGCCATCAGTAACGACCTTAATGTGCCCCAGCATTTT	CAISNDLNVPQHF
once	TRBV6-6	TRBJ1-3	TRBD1	TGTGCCAGCAGTTACGACAGGGGATCCGGAAACACCATATATTTT	CASSYDRGSGNTIYF
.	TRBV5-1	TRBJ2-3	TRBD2	TGCGCCAGCAGCTTGGGTGGACTAGAGAGCACAGATACGCAGTATTTT	CASSLGGLESTDTQYF
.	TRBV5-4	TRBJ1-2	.	TGTGCCAGCAGGCATGACAGAGATAACTATGGCTACACCTTC	CASRHDRDNYGYTF
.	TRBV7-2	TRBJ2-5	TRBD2	TGTGCCAGCAGCCCCTGGGGGAAGCGGGGGGCAGGGGAGACCCAGTACTTC	CASSPWGKRGAGETQYF
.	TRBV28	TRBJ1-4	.	TGTGCCAGCAGTCTTGGGTTTGGAAAACTGTTTTTT	CASSLGFGKLFF
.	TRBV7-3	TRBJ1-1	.	TGTGCCAGCAGTAAGGACAGTTTCACTGAAGCTTTCTTT	CASSKDSFTEAFF
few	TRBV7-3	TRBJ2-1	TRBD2	TGTGCCAGCAGCCTCCAATTAGCGGGAGTCGGTGAGCAGTTCTTC	CASSLQLAGVGEQFF
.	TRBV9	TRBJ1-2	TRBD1	TGTGCCAGCAGCCCCACAGGGGTTGTTGGCTACACCTTC	CASSPTGVVGYTF
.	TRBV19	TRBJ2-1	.	TGTGCCAGTAGTAGGGTCTACAATGAGCAGTTCTTC	CASSRVYNEQFF
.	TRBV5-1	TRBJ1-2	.	TGCGCCAGCAGCTGGGACGGGTATGGCTACACCTTC	CASSWDGYGYTF
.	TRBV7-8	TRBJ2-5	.	TGTGCCAGCAGCTCGGAAGAGACCCAGTACTTC	CASSSEETQYF
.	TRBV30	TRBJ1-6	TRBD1	TGTGCCTGGGGACAGGGATATAATTCACCCCTCCACTTT	CAWGQGYNSPLHF
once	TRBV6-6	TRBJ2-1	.	TGTGCCAGCAGTTACCGAGACCAGGGGACGAATGAGCAGTTCTTC	CASSYRDQGTNEQFF
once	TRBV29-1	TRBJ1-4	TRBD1	TGCAGCGTTGAAGATCCCAGGGGGCGCCATGAAAAACTGTTTTTT	CSVEDPRGRHEKLFF
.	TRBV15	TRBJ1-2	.	TGTGCCACCAGCAGAGTTGGGGTTCGCTCGGGCTACACCTTC	CATSRVGVRSGYTF
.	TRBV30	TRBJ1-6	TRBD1	TGTGCCTGGAGTGTAACCGGGACAGGGAATTCACCCCTCCACTTT	CAWSVTGTGNSPLHF
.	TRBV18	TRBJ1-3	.	TGTGCCAGCTCACCTGGGATCTCTGGAAACACCATATATTTT	CASSPGISGNTIYF
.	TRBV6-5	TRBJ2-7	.	TGTGCCAGCAGTTACAAATACGAGCAGTACTTC	CASSYKYEQYF
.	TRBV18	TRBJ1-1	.	TGTGCCAGCTCGCCGGGGTACATCGAAGCTTTCTTT	CASSPGYIEAFF
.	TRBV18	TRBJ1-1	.	TGTGCCAGCTCACCCCCAGGGGTGGGCACTGAAGCTTTCTTT	CASSPPGVGTEAFF
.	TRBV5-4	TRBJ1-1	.	TGTGCCAGCAGCTTGGATGGGACAATGCTGAACACTGAAGCTTTCTTT	CASSLDGTMLNTEAFF
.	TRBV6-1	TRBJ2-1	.	TGTGCCAGCAGTAAACCCCCTGCCAACAATGAGCAGTTCTTC	CASSKPPANNEQFF
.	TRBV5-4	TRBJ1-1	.	TGTGCCAGCAGGGGGAGAGGTTGGAACACTGAAGCTTTCTTT	CASRGRGWNTEAFF
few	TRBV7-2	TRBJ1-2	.	TGTGCCAGCAGCTTATCCCCTGAAGGCTACACCTTC	CASSLSPEGYTF
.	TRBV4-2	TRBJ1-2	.	TGTGCCAGCAGCCAAGAACAGGGCCTCTATGGCTACACCTTC	CASSQEQGLYGYTF
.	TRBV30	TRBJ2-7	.	TGTGCCTTCGAAAACTACGAGCAGTACTTC	CAFENYEQYF
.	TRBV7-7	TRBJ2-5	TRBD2	TGTGCCAGCAGCTTAGGTAGCGGGGGGGCCGGAGAGACCCAGTACTTC	CASSLGSGGAGETQYF
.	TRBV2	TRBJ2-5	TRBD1	TGTGCCAGCAGGGCTACAGGGGGCCGTGAGACCCAGTACTTC	CASRATGGRETQYF
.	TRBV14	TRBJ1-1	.	TGTGCCAGCAGCCAAGTAGGGGGGGACACTGAAGCTTTCTTT	CASSQVGGDTEAFF
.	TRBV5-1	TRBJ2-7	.	TGCGCCAGCACTTTGAGCGGCGGGACAGCAAACTCCTACGAGCAGTACTTC	CASTLSGGTANSYEQYF
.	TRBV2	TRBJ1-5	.	TGTGCCAGCAGTGAACGAGGGGATAGCAATCAGCCCCAGCATTTT	CASSERGDSNQPQHF
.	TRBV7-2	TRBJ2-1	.	TGTGCCAGCAGCTTAGGGGGTCGCAGGAATGAGCAGTTCTTC	CASSLGGRRNEQFF